The next 28 T cell receptor beta chains were all read from a single sample in a study of T cell responses to AZD1222 COVID-19 vaccine. The method was immunoSEQ multiplex PCR; TCRdb's version includes in-frame clones alone and lacks a portion of them. Among roughly 150,000 clones listed, around 89% were seen once. This specimen was peripheral blood, taken on day 0 of MenACWY control vaccination. Source of these receptors: an adult in good health.

This clone has a single count. This chain links TRBV5-6 with TRBJ1-6; D ambiguous. This CDR3 contains 16 residues. Trimming stripped 4 bases from V and 0 bases from J, with 11 bases between. In germline, CDR1 is SGHDT, CDR2 YYEEEE. Here the CDR3 reads CASSPGIFSYNSPLHF. CDR3 in DNA: TGTGCCAGCAGCCCGGGGATATTCTCCTATAATTCACCCCTCCACTTT. Using reference TRBV5-6 and TRBJ1-6 for the parts outside the CDR3, the full variable domain is DAGVTQSPTHLIKTRGQQVTLRCSPKSGHDTVSWYQQALGQGPQFIFQYYEEEERQRGNFPDRFSGHQFPNYSSELNVNALLLGDSALYLCASSPGIFSYNSPLHFGNGTRLTVT.

The V gene is TRBV9, the J gene TRBJ1-2; D is perhaps TRBD1 (5 bases). CDR3 length: 13 residues. V lost 2 bases, J lost 6 bases, and 11 bases lay in between. Germline loops: CDR1 SGDLS, CDR2 YYNGEE. In DNA form, the CDR3 reads TGTGCCAGCAGCGTCGGACGGGGCGATGGCTACACCTTC. The encoded protein is CASSVGRGDGYTF.

The V gene is TRBV19, the J gene TRBJ2-7; tentatively, D is TRBD2 (5 bases). The germline CDR1 and CDR2 sequences are LNHDA and SQIVND (reference sequence). Deletions cut 1 base from V and 0 bases from J, with 13 bases between. The CDR3 runs 16 residues. Here the CDR3 reads CASSIVLARSSYEQYF. CDR3 DNA: TGTGCCAGTAGTATAGTTTTAGCGAGAAGCTCCTACGAGCAGTACTTC.

The sample holds a few counts of this clone. The chain employs TRBV7-2 and TRBJ2-1; tentatively, D is TRBD2 (5 bases). With 8 bases removed from V and 7 bases from J, the gap between germline ends came to 15 bases. Germline assignment: CDR1 SGHTA and CDR2 FQGNSA. This CDR3 region has 13 residues. CDR3 bases: TGTGCCAGCGGGAGATCTCGAGGGAATGAGCAGTTCTTC. This encodes CASGRSRGNEQFF.

The gene calls are TRBV6-2 or TRBV6-3 and TRBJ1-5; D is ambiguous. This CDR3 has 13 amino acids. V dropped 4 bases and J dropped 5 bases, with 9 bases sitting between them. Germline V gene sequence: CDR1 MNHEY, CDR2 SVGEGT. Written as DNA, the CDR3 is TGTGCCAGCAGTTTCGGGCAGTATCAGCCCCAGCATTTT. Protein: CASSFGQYQPQHF.

The rearrangement uses TRBV4-3 and TRBJ2-2; tentative D call: TRBD2 (6 bases). This CDR3 has 16 residues. CDR1 is LGHNA, CDR2 YSLEER, per germline. V was cut by 0 bases and J by 5 bases, with 13 bases left in between. CDR3 protein: CASSQERGMMTGELFF. In DNA, the CDR3 is TGCGCCAGCAGCCAAGAACGGGGGATGATGACCGGGGAGCTGTTTTTT.

In nucleotides, the CDR3 is TGTGCCAGGTTGGGACAGGGAAACACTGAAGCTTTCTTT. It codes for CARLGQGNTEAFF. The chain carries TRBV30 and TRBJ1-1, with 9 bases lining up with TRBD1. The CDR3 totals 13 residues. CDR1 is GTSNPN, CDR2 SVGIG, per germline (reference sequence). Trimming took 8 bases from V and 2 from J; bases not matched to a gene: 6.

The chain links TRBV6-5 to TRBJ2-7, with 10 bases lining up with TRBD1. Germline lookup yields CDR1 MNHEY and CDR2 SVGAGI. CDR3 length equals 14 residues. The V segment lost 6 bases and the J segment 4 bases; nucleotides outside the gene matches: 6. The CDR3 protein is CASRETGGLYEQYF. The CDR3, as DNA: TGTGCCAGCAGAGAGACAGGGGGCCTTTACGAGCAGTACTTC.

Only one count was recorded for this clone. V is TRBV28 and J is TRBJ1-5; TRBD1 matches 9 bases. After removal of 4 bases from V and 1 base from J, the junction contained 5 bases not matched to a gene. The germline CDR1 and CDR2 sequences are MDHEN and SYDVKM. CDR3 length equals 16 residues. DNA for the CDR3: TGTGCCAGCAGTTCCCTGGGACAGGGAAGCAATCAGCCCCAGCATTTT. Amino acid sequence: CASSSLGQGSNQPQHF.

The rearrangement joins TRBV18 to TRBJ2-2; TRBD1 agrees at 9 bases. Trimming removed 2 bases from V and 8 bases from J; junction bases left unmatched: 12. The CDR3 is 17 amino acids. The germline gives CDR1 KGHSH, CDR2 LQKENI. This CDR3 is CASSPNLLDRGRGELFF. CDR3 coding DNA: TGTGCCAGCTCACCAAATCTACTGGACAGGGGTCGGGGGGAGCTGTTTTTT.

The chain couples TRBV21-1 to TRBJ1-5. TRBV21-1 corresponds to a pseudogene. CDR3 length equals 13 residues. CDR3 region: CASPQGVQQPQHF. Written as DNA, the CDR3 is TGTGCCAGCCCCCAAGGAGTCCAGCAGCCCCAGCATTTT.

This clone is a singleton in its sample. This chain links TRBV27 with TRBJ1-4; D may be TRBD1 (6 bases). V was clipped by 4 bases and J by 8 bases, with 11 bases between them. Germline V gene sequence: CDR1 MNHEY, CDR2 SMNVEV (reference sequence). The CDR3 length is 13 residues. The CDR3 is CASSSQGREKLFF. In DNA, the CDR3 is TGTGCCAGCAGTTCACAGGGAAGGGAAAAACTGTTTTTT.

This clone was detected only once. The chain couples TRBV28 to TRBJ1-3; TRBD1 is a possible D gene (6 bases). This CDR3 has 16 residues. V was clipped by 4 bases and J by 0 bases, with 13 bases between them. The V gene's germline CDR1 is MDHEN and CDR2 SYDVKM. The CDR3: CASSSGTRSSGNTIYF. The CDR3 DNA reads TGTGCCAGCAGTTCCGGGACAAGAAGCTCTGGAAACACCATATATTTT.

The chain recombines TRBV6-1 with TRBJ1-1, with 10 bases fitting TRBD1. J gave up 1 base and V 6 bases, and 5 bases lay outside the gene matches. This CDR3 comprises 15 residues. Germline-derived CDR1 and CDR2 are MNHNS and SASEGT. CDR3 residues: CASRPTGGRNTEAFF. Written as DNA, the CDR3 is TGTGCCAGCAGACCGACAGGGGGCCGGAACACTGAAGCTTTCTTT.

J is TRBJ1-1 and V is TRBV5-4, with 7 bases that match TRBD1. The J segment lost 10 bases and the V segment lost 0 bases, leaving 3 bases of the junction unmatched. This CDR3 has 12 amino acids. The germline CDR1 and CDR2 sequences are SGHNT and YYREEE (reference sequence). CDR3 loop: CASSLVTGRAFF. CDR3 DNA sequence: TGTGCCAGCAGCTTGGTGACAGGGAGAGCTTTCTTT.

This clone was observed a handful of times. The chain combines TRBV19 with TRBJ1-1; D ambiguous. This CDR3 region has 18 residues. The V gene lost 5 bases and the J gene lost 6 bases, with 28 bases spanning the gap. CDR1 and CDR2 (germline): LNHDA, SQIVND (reference sequence). CDR3 bases: TGTGCCAGTAGTCGGGGTACGGGGTCCGGGGAAAGGCGGGCTGAAGCTTTCTTT. Encoded protein: CASSRGTGSGERRAEAFF.

Concerning this clone: One end of the junction is discordant with germline, which a read error may explain. The rearrangement links TRBV7-7 to TRBJ2-2; 9 nucleotides agree with TRBD2. The CDR3 totals 16 residues. CDR1 and CDR2 (germline): SSHAT, FNYEAQ (reference sequence). The CDR3 sequence: CASREKAGGNTGELFF. The CDR3 DNA is TGTGCTAGCAGAGAAAAAGCGGGAGGGAACACCGGGGAGCTGTTTTTT.

The genes are TRBV19 and TRBJ1-6; TRBD1 aligns across 10 bases. This CDR3 contains 16 residues. V was pared by 4 bases and J by 7 bases, with 7 bases of the junction left unmatched. Germline CDR1 is LNHDA and CDR2 is SQIVND (reference sequence). DNA for the CDR3: TGTGCCAGTAGTACTCGGACAGGGGGTTTGAATTCACCCCTCCACTTT. It is translated as CASSTRTGGLNSPLHF.

This clone was seen once. This chain joins TRBV4-1 and TRBJ1-2; D remains ambiguous. Germline CDR1 MGHRA, CDR2 YSYEKL. The CDR3 has 14 residues. V dropped 1 base and J dropped 4 bases, with 10 bases sitting between them. The CDR3 nucleotides are TGCGCCAGCAGCCAAGGTGCCAGCCTCTATGGCTACACCTTC. Its protein is CASSQGASLYGYTF.

The chain couples TRBV7-2 to TRBJ2-4; 7 positions agree with TRBD2. Germline assignment: CDR1 SGHTA and CDR2 FQGNSA. The V segment lost 1 base and the J segment 8 bases; nucleotides outside the gene matches: 8. The CDR3 spans 15 residues. DNA of the CDR3: TGTGCCAGCAGCTTAGTGTGGGGGGGATTGGACATTCAGTACTTC. Translating gives CASSLVWGGLDIQYF.

The V gene is TRBV19, the J gene TRBJ1-2; a weak D match, TRBD1 (5 bases). This CDR3 region has 14 residues. V was cut by 5 bases and J by 4 bases, with 14 bases left in between. Germline loops: CDR1 LNHDA, CDR2 SQIVND (reference sequence). This chain's CDR3 is CASSPQGLIYGYTF. CDR3 in DNA: TGTGCCAGTAGTCCCCAGGGACTCATCTATGGCTACACCTTC.

This rearrangement joins TRBV29-1 to TRBJ1-5, with a tentative D call TRBD1 (5 bases). Germline CDR1 reads SQVTM; CDR2 reads ANQGSEA. The CDR3 covers 14 residues. V lost 5 bases to trimming and J lost 4 bases, with 15 bases between them. Written as DNA, the CDR3 is TGCAGCGTTTCTGGGGGAAACGTAAATCAGCCCCAGCATTTT. This codes for CSVSGGNVNQPQHF.

The V gene is TRBV5-3, the J gene TRBJ1-6, with 9 bases fitting TRBD1. TRBV5-3 is noted as an ORF with a role that remains uncertain. The J segment lost 4 bases and the V segment lost 4 bases, leaving 6 bases of the junction unmatched. The CDR3 runs 16 residues. The CDR3 loop is CARSPRDRDYNSPLHF. In DNA form, the CDR3 reads TGTGCCAGAAGCCCTCGGGACAGGGATTATAATTCACCCCTCCACTTT.

V usage is TRBV7-2 and J usage is TRBJ2-1; 10 bases fit TRBD2. The CDR3 loop spans 14 amino acids. J gave up 6 bases and V 5 bases, and 4 bases lay outside the gene matches. The germline CDR1 and CDR2 sequences are SGHTA and FQGNSA. CDR3 loop: CASSPIAGGNEQFF. The DNA for the CDR3 is TGTGCCAGCAGCCCGATAGCGGGGGGCAATGAGCAGTTCTTC.

The CDR3, as DNA: TGTGCCAGCAGCCAAGCTGCAGGGGTAGACTCCTACGAGCAGTACTTC. As protein: CASSQAAGVDSYEQYF. The V call is TRBV14, the J call TRBJ2-7; D perhaps matches TRBD1 (6 bases). Deletions cut 1 base from V and 0 bases from J, with 13 bases between. There are 16 residues in the CDR3. Germline-derived CDR1 and CDR2 are SGHDN and FVKESK.

V and J are TRBV4-2 and TRBJ2-3; the D is unclear. The CDR3 length is 15 residues. Germline V CDR1 and CDR2: LGHNA, YNFKEQ. V gave up 0 bases and J gave up 7 bases, with 14 bases separating them. The CDR3 bases are TGTGCCAGCAGCCAAGATACCAACAGCGCCTATACGCAGTATTTT. Encoded protein: CASSQDTNSAYTQYF.

The V call is TRBV24-1, the J call TRBJ2-3; 11 nucleotides match TRBD2. The ends lost 8 bases at V and 2 bases at J; junction bases unmatched: 8. Germline CDR1 KGHDR, CDR2 SFDVKD. The CDR3 is 16 amino acids. CDR3 loop: CATTSGLAGSTDTQYF. In DNA, the CDR3 is TGTGCCACCACCTCCGGACTAGCGGGCTCCACAGATACGCAGTATTTT.

V and J are TRBV7-2 and TRBJ1-3; the D is unclear. The germline V and J ends were trimmed by 5 bases and 3 bases, with 11 bases remaining between them. The CDR3 totals 14 residues. Germline CDR1 SGHTA, CDR2 FQGNSA. The CDR3 nucleotides are TGTGCCAGCAGCGGCTCAAGCAATGGAAACACCATATATTTT. It specifies CASSGSSNGNTIYF.